Sequencing of this TCR beta chain was carried out in a study of PD-1 blockade in classical Hodgkin lymphoma. Study details: Nivolumab was given intravenously to patients at 3 mg/kg every 2 weeks. Study results and limitations: By C4D1, CD4+ diversity increased significantly, especially in complete responders. Reported baseline diversity: healthy donors highest, relapsed/refractory patients lowest.

All patients experienced relapse after autologous stem cell transplantation, and brentuximab vedotin exposure was variable. Complete response, partial response or progressive disease constituted the best response categories observed. Germline CDR1 reads SGHVS; CDR2 reads FQNEAQ. V lost 5 bases to trimming and J lost 0 bases; unmatched junction nucleotides: 16. The CDR3 extends over 20 amino acids. Measured with immunoSEQ multiplex PCR; TCRdb has only the in-frame clones, and not every one. Here the sample spans 15,000 to 20,000 clones, about 76% being singletons. Worth noting for this clone: Its antigen is unidentified.

The sample was peripheral blood mononuclear cells (PBMCs), taken before the second cycle of nivolumab. The source of this sequence is a human donor with classical Hodgkin lymphoma. The V call is TRBV7-8, the J call TRBJ2-2, with 9 bases that match TRBD2. DNA for the CDR3: TGTGCCAGCAGCCCTTCCCTGTGGGCGGGAGGGCCTGCGAACACCGGGGAGCTGTTTTTT. Amino acids: CASSPSLWAGGPANTGELFF.